This paragraph reports one TCR beta chain. cDNA prepared by RNA extraction and subsequent reverse transcription served as the template for sequencing. Sequencing used immunoSEQ multiplex PCR; TCRdb keeps in-frame clones, though not all of them. The data hold 150,000 to 200,000 clones, with roughly 50% observed a single time. This specimen belongs to a study of CD8+ T cells in alopecia areata. CDR1 is MNHEY, CDR2 SMNVEV, per germline (reference sequence). V lost 5 bases, J lost 4 bases, and 9 bases lay in between. The CDR3 is 13 residues long. Treatment given: oral pan-JAK inhibitor, 5-10 mg twice daily.

Source: CD8+ T cells sorted from blood, taken at week 24, from a patient treated with tofacitinib. This rearrangement joins TRBV27 to TRBJ1-3; D gene ambiguous. This sequence originates from a human donor with alopecia areata. The CDR3 protein is CASSPDVGNTIYF. Here the CDR3 DNA reads TGTGCCAGCAGTCCGGACGTCGGAAACACCATATATTTT.